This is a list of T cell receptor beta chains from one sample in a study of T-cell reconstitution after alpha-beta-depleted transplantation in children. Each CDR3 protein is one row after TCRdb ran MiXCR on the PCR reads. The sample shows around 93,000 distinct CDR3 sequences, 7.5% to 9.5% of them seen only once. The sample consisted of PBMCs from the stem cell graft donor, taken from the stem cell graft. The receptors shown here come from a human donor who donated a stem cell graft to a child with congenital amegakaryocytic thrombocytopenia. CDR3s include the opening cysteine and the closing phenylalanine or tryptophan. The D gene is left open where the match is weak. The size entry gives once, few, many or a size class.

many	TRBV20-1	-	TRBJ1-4	CSALAGAVGEKLFF	TGCAGTGCTCTCGCCGGGGCAGTAGGTGAAAAACTGTTTTTT
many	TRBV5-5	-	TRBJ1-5	CASTLVPTGNNQPQHF	TGTGCCAGCACCTTGGTGCCAACAGGTAACAATCAGCCCCAGCATTTT
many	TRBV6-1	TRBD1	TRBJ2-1	CASTRQGPNEQFF	TGTGCCAGCACCCGACAGGGCCCTAATGAGCAGTTCTTC
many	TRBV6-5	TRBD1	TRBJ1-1	CASSYRGHGTEAFF	TGTGCCAGCAGTTACAGGGGGCACGGCACTGAAGCTTTCTTT
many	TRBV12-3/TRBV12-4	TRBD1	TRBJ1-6	CASSPKGAGSPLHF	TGTGCCAGCAGTCCTAAGGGGGCAGGTTCACCCCTCCACTTT
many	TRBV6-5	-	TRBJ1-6	CASSPVGLDSPLHF	TGTGCCAGCAGCCCCGTGGGGTTAGACTCACCCCTCCACTTT
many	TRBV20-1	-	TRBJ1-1	CSASHRDRAFF	TGCAGTGCTAGCCACCGAGACAGAGCTTTCTTT
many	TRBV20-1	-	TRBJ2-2	CSARPSWIGELFF	TGCAGTGCTAGACCTAGCTGGATCGGGGAGCTGTTTTTT
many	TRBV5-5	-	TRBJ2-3	CASSLVGAGQDTQYF	TGTGCCAGCAGCTTGGTCGGAGCGGGACAAGATACGCAGTATTTT
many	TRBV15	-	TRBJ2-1	CATSRDWASEQFF	TGTGCCACCAGCAGAGATTGGGCTAGCGAGCAGTTCTTC
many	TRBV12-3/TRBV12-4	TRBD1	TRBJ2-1	CASSWGQGAYEQFF	TGTGCCAGCAGTTGGGGACAGGGGGCATATGAGCAGTTCTTC
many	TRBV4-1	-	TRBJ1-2	CASSLPRRGIDYGYTF	TGCGCCAGCAGCCTCCCAAGGCGGGGAATTGACTATGGCTACACCTTC
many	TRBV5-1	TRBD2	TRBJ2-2	CASSSGGTSVSGELFF	TGCGCCAGCAGCTCGGGAGGGACTAGCGTGTCCGGGGAGCTGTTTTTT
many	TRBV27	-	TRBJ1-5	CASSLSAGVQPQHF	TGTGCCAGCAGTTTATCGGCAGGGGTGCAGCCCCAGCATTTT